This entry concerns a single TCR beta chain. The data originate from a study of blood T cell repertoires in COVID-19. Study at large: The study drew acute and convalescent COVID-19 samples from the United States, Italy and Spain.

The CDR3 is made up of 15 amino acids. Germline V gives CDR1 KGHSH, CDR2 LQKENI. V was trimmed by 3 bases and J by 3 bases, leaving 14 bases between them. Authors' data handling: The authors estimated nucleated cell counts from reference gene primer amplification. Some clones are missing from TCRdb's copy, which holds only in-frame ones; the method was immunoSEQ multiplex PCR. V and J calls and clone size are as listed in that table; D and trimming were resolved from the DNA. The sample shows roughly 250,000 clones, about nine tenths of them seen only once. V is TRBV18 and J is TRBJ1-1; D ambiguous. The receptor was isolated from a man aged 25 to 40 with COVID-19, enrolled during active disease. The sample taken for sequencing was peripheral blood. This CDR3 is CASSPSVYIHTEAFF. The CDR3, as DNA: TGTGCCAGCTCACCTTCCGTGTACATCCACACTGAAGCTTTCTTT.